The 22 T cell receptor beta chains below all came from one sample that was sequenced in a study of glioma-infiltrating T cells. TCR alpha and beta CDR3 regions were amplified from RNA using iRepertoire nested multiplex PCR. Each CDR3 protein is one row after TCRdb ran MiXCR on the multiplex PCR reads. The repertoire consists of approximately 100,000 distinct CDR3 sequences, with about 30% occurring once and the leading ten covering around 40%. Sample: glioma tissue, nonneoplastic brain tissue, or PBMCs (not recorded which). These receptors all come from a human donor with low-grade glioma or glioblastoma, undergoing nonglioma brain surgery, or in good health (not recorded which).

The V gene is TRBV24-1, the J gene TRBJ2-3; D unresolved. The germline V gene has CDR1 KGHDR and CDR2 SFDVKD. The V and J ends lost 0 bases and 4 bases respectively, with 4 bases between them. There are 13 residues in the CDR3. In DNA, the CDR3 is TGTGCCACCAGTGATTTGGGGCCAGATACGCAGTATTTT. As protein: CATSDLGPDTQYF.

This clonotype was counted many times. This rearrangement joins TRBV28 to TRBJ1-1; D is uncertain. The CDR3 runs 15 residues. Germline values: CDR1 MDHEN, CDR2 SYDVKM. Trimming took 4 bases from V and 0 from J, leaving 12 bases between them. The chain's CDR3 is CASSSTRGLNTEAFF. Written as DNA, the CDR3 is TGTGCCAGCAGTTCAACCAGAGGGTTGAACACTGAAGCTTTCTTT.

This clonotype was found many times. The chain couples TRBV6-1 to TRBJ1-1; possibly TRBD1 for D (6 bases). Germline V gives CDR1 MNHNS, CDR2 SASEGT. V dropped 5 bases and J dropped 8 bases, with 9 bases sitting between them. CDR3 length: 11 residues. CDR3 DNA: TGTGCCAGCAGTTTTGACAGGGAAGCTTTCTTT. Translated: CASSFDREAFF.

This clonotype was found many times. This rearrangement joins TRBV7-2 to TRBJ2-3, with D tentatively TRBD1 (6 bases). Germline CDR1 is SGHTA and CDR2 is FQGNSA. Trimming shortened V by 5 bases and J by 3 bases, and 9 bases separated the two germline ends. The CDR3 has 13 residues. Here the CDR3 DNA reads TGTGCCAGCAGCCACGACAGGACAGATACGCAGTATTTT. Encoded protein: CASSHDRTDTQYF.

The table lists this clonotype with many counts. The CDR3 sequence is CASSENTNYGYTF. CDR3 nucleotides: TGTGCCAGCAGTGAAAACACTAACTATGGCTACACCTTC. The chain joins TRBV2 to TRBJ1-2; D remains ambiguous. The CDR3 sequence is 13 residues long. V shed 2 bases and J shed 0 bases, with 4 bases lying between them. The germline V gene encodes CDR1 SNHLY and CDR2 FYNNEI.

Ten or more counts support this clonotype. V gene TRBV6-1 combines with J gene TRBJ1-5; 9 bases map to TRBD1. The CDR3 totals 15 residues. Germline CDR1 is MNHNS and CDR2 is SASEGT. The V gene end was trimmed by 9 bases and the J gene end by 6 bases; junction bases not matched to a gene: 12. The CDR3 nucleotides are TGTGCCAGTCAGACACAGGGGGCCGGGGGTCAGCCCCAGCATTTT. Translation gives CASQTQGAGGQPQHF.

This clonotype has only a few counts. V is TRBV12-3 or TRBV12-4 and J is TRBJ1-3, with 9 bases lining up with TRBD1. This CDR3 has 17 residues. With 3 bases clipped from V and 1 base from J, the junction kept 7 bases outside the gene matches. CDR3 protein: CASSFEGTGRSGNTIYF. DNA for the CDR3: TGTGCCAGCAGTTTTGAAGGGACAGGGAGATCTGGAAACACCATATATTTT.

This clonotype was counted at least ten times. The rearrangement joins TRBV4-1 to TRBJ2-3; D uncertain. The ends were cut back, 1 base at V and 0 bases at J, with 8 bases in the middle. CDR1 is MGHRA and CDR2 is YSYEKL in the germline V gene. There are 15 residues in the CDR3. The CDR3 protein is CASSQVTASTDTQYF. The CDR3 nucleotides are TGCGCCAGCAGCCAAGTAACAGCTAGCACAGATACGCAGTATTTT.

This clonotype was seen only a few times. This chain links TRBV28 with TRBJ2-7; maybe TRBD1 (6 bases). CDR1 and CDR2 from the germline V gene are MDHEN and SYDVKM. The CDR3 has 15 amino acids. The ends were cut back, 3 bases at V and 1 base at J, with 13 bases in the middle. The CDR3 spells CASSFQGLASYEQYF. The CDR3 DNA reads TGTGCCAGCAGTTTTCAGGGGCTGGCTTCCTACGAGCAGTACTTC.

Ten or more counts support this clonotype. The gene calls are TRBV28 and TRBJ1-2, with D tentatively TRBD1 (5 bases). This CDR3 comprises 15 residues. Germline CDR1 and CDR2: MDHEN and SYDVKM. V lost 2 bases and J lost 5, with 15 bases in between. The CDR3 bases are TGTGCCAGCAGTTTACGGGGGACGGGATCTTATGGCTACACCTTC. This sequence encodes CASSLRGTGSYGYTF.

At least ten counts were recorded for this clonotype. The rearrangement uses TRBV7-9 and TRBJ1-2; TRBD1 aligns across 8 bases. There are 15 residues in the CDR3. V lost 0 bases, J lost 3 bases, and 3 bases stayed unmatched. Germline V gene sequence: CDR1 SEHNR, CDR2 FQNEAQ (reference sequence). Written as DNA, the CDR3 is TGTGCCAGCAGCTTAGCGCTGGACAGGGACTATGGCTACACCTTC. Protein product: CASSLALDRDYGYTF.

The chain has TRBV10-3 and TRBJ2-7, with TRBD1 matching over 9 bases. The V gene's germline CDR1 is ENHRY and CDR2 SYGVKD. The V and J ends lost 6 bases and 3 bases, in that order; junction bases with no gene match: 6. The CDR3 runs to 14 residues. CDR3 DNA: TGTGCCATCAGACGACAGGGGGACTTCTACGAGCAGTACTTC. Residues: CAIRRQGDFYEQYF.

The table lists this clonotype with many counts. The rearrangement uses TRBV7-2 and TRBJ2-5; D is unclear. CDR1 is SGHTA, CDR2 FQGNSA, per germline. This CDR3 comprises 13 residues. Trimming pared 2 bases from V and 3 bases from J, leaving 7 bases between. The CDR3 DNA reads TGTGCCAGCAGCTTAATCGGCGAAGAGACCCAGTACTTC. Translated: CASSLIGEETQYF.

This clonotype was seen more than once but under ten times. The V call is TRBV19, the J call TRBJ1-5; D is ambiguous. This CDR3 comprises 16 residues. V was pared by 2 bases and J by 6 bases, with 17 bases between. Per germline, CDR1 LNHDA and CDR2 SQIVND (reference sequence). The CDR3 bases are TGTGCCAGTAGTATAAGGAACGCTCTTGGAAGTCAGCCCCAGCATTTT. Amino acids: CASSIRNALGSQPQHF.

The J gene is TRBJ2-3, the V gene TRBV7-3; perhaps TRBD2 as D (6 bases). This CDR3 region has 14 residues. Germline CDR1 SGHTA, CDR2 FQGTGA. The ends were cut back, 2 bases at V and 5 bases at J, with 11 bases in the middle. CDR3 protein: CASSLGGTEDTQYF. The DNA of the CDR3 is TGTGCCAGCAGCTTAGGGGGGACGGAAGATACGCAGTATTTT.

This clonotype came up many times. This rearrangement joins TRBV6-1 to TRBJ1-5; no reliable D call. Germline V gene sequence: CDR1 MNHNS, CDR2 SASEGT. V shed 5 bases and J shed 5 bases, with 13 bases lying between them. The CDR3 covers 14 residues. For the CDR3, the DNA is TGTGCCAGCAGTTCTAGGACGGGTTATCAGCCCCAGCATTTT. Translating gives CASSSRTGYQPQHF.

As for this clonotype: Just one base apart from a much larger clone, this may be a read error. CDR3: CASSQDLQETKYF. The CDR3, as DNA: TGTGCCAGCAGCCAAGACTTGCAAGAGACCAAGTACTTC. The chain is built from TRBV3-1 and TRBJ2-5; no reliable D call. CDR1 and CDR2 (germline): LGHDT, YNNKEL (reference sequence). The CDR3 sequence is 13 residues long.

The chain carries TRBV5-1 and TRBJ2-3; 10 bases match TRBD1. V shed 6 bases and J 3 bases; nucleotides not matched to a gene: 7. CDR1 SGHRS and CDR2 YFSETQ come from the germline V gene. This CDR3 contains 15 residues. Here the CDR3 DNA reads TGCGCCAGCACTCACGACAGGGGGCAAACAGATACGCAGTATTTT. It encodes CASTHDRGQTDTQYF.

The table lists this clonotype with many counts. The V gene is TRBV6-2 or TRBV6-3, the J gene TRBJ1-1; no clear D. Trimming removed 6 bases at V and 11 bases at J, with 13 bases between. The CDR3 consists of 11 residues. Germline CDR1 reads MNHEY; CDR2 reads SVGEGT. The DNA of the CDR3 is TGTGCCAGCAGCAACTCGGGTAGCGCTTTCTTT. This translates into CASSNSGSAFF.

As regards this clonotype: One base away lies a much larger clone, so this may be a sequencing read error. This rearrangement joins TRBV28 to TRBJ1-5, with D perhaps matching TRBD1 (6 bases). The length of the CDR3 is 14 residues. V shed 10 bases and J shed 8 bases, with 21 bases lying between them. The germline gives CDR1 MDHEN, CDR2 SYDVKM. The CDR3 DNA follows: TGTGCCACCGCGAGGGGGAGGGAGAATGAGCCCCAGCATTTT. Protein product: CATARGRENEPQHF.

The chain links TRBV12-3 or TRBV12-4 to TRBJ1-1; the D gene is possibly TRBD1 (5 bases). Trimming cost V 5 bases and J 0 bases, with 10 bases left between them. The CDR3 spans 14 residues. For the CDR3, the DNA is TGTGCCAGCAGTCAGACAGCCCTGAACACTGAAGCTTTCTTT. Its translation is CASSQTALNTEAFF.

This chain joins TRBV7-6 and TRBJ1-3; a possible D gene is TRBD1 (5 bases). Germline CDR1 and CDR2: SGHVS and FNYEAQ. The V end lost 3 bases, the J end lost 0 bases, and 15 bases lay between the germline ends. The CDR3 is 17 residues long. CDR3 loop: CASSFAGTANSGNTIYF. The CDR3 region has the DNA TGTGCCAGCAGCTTCGCCGGGACGGCCAACTCTGGAAACACCATATATTTT. Full variable domain (missing parts from reference TRBV7-6 and TRBJ1-3): GAGVSQSPRYKVTKRGQDVALRCDPISGHVSLYWYRQALGQGPEFLTYFNYEAQQDKSGLPNDRFSAERPEGSISTLTIQRTEQRDSAMYRCASSFAGTANSGNTIYFGEGSWLTVV.